The 17 T cell receptor beta chains given below trace back to one sample, sequenced in a study of cytomegalovirus exposure and HLA in healthy donors. PCR involved 60 Vbeta and 13 Jbeta primers. Repertoires were generated with immunoSEQ multiplex PCR, while TCRdb's copy carries only in-frame clones and drops some. The profile shows around 110,000 clones, around 80% of them singletons. Sequences were obtained from PBMCs. Receptor source: a man aged 30 to 45 in good health and CMV-seropositive.

The sample holds one count of this clone. The V gene is TRBV5-1, the J gene TRBJ2-7; 11 bases map to TRBD2. This CDR3 comprises 14 residues. With 3 bases clipped from V and 9 bases from J, the junction kept 8 bases outside the gene matches. Per germline, CDR1 SGHRS and CDR2 YFSETQ. In DNA form, the CDR3 reads TGCGCCAGCAGCTCTACTAGCGGGAGCGGATGGCAGTACTTC. As protein: CASSSTSGSGWQYF.

The CDR3 is CASSPIGGGTDNEQFF. The CDR3 DNA sequence: TGTGCCAGCAGCCCCATCGGGGGAGGTACAGACAATGAGCAGTTCTTC. The rearrangement links TRBV14 to TRBJ2-1; perhaps TRBD2 as D (6 bases). Trimming took 4 bases from V and 5 from J, leaving 18 bases between them. Germline-derived CDR1 and CDR2 are SGHDN and FVKESK. This CDR3 has 16 amino acids.

The rearrangement links TRBV18 to TRBJ2-3; no clear D gene. The length of the CDR3 is 14 residues. Germline CDR1 reads KGHSH; CDR2 reads LQKENI. The V end was cut by 3 bases, the J end by 0 bases, with 7 bases between. CDR3 region: CASSPATSTDTQYF. The CDR3 DNA reads TGTGCCAGCTCACCGGCGACTAGCACAGATACGCAGTATTTT.

This clone was detected only a few times. This rearrangement joins TRBV23-1 to TRBJ1-5; D is unclear. TRBV23-1 is placed among ORFs of uncertain function. V dropped 4 bases and J dropped 0 bases, with 13 bases sitting between them. This CDR3 has 16 amino acids. The CDR3 reads CASSPLVHISNQPQHF. Here the CDR3 DNA reads TGCGCCAGCAGTCCGTTGGTGCACATTAGCAATCAGCCCCAGCATTTT.

The chain employs TRBV19 and TRBJ1-2, with D possibly TRBD1 on 5 matching bases. The length of the CDR3 is 13 residues. The germline CDR1 and CDR2 sequences are LNHDA and SQIVND (reference sequence). V was pared by 3 bases and J by 4 bases, with 9 bases between. For the CDR3, the DNA is TGTGCCAGTAGTATCTCAGGGTCCTATGGCTACACCTTC. Its protein is CASSISGSYGYTF.

There are a few counts of this clone. The gene calls are TRBV5-4 and TRBJ1-4, with 8 nucleotides matching TRBD1. Per the germline V gene, CDR1 is SGHNT and CDR2 is YYREEE (reference sequence). The CDR3 totals 15 residues. J was trimmed by 1 base and V by 2 bases; bases with no gene match: 1. CDR3 amino acids: CASSLDRGTNEKLFF. In nucleotides, the CDR3 is TGTGCCAGCAGCTTAGACAGGGGAACTAATGAAAAACTGTTTTTT. The complete variable domain, with remaining parts taken from reference TRBV5-4 and TRBJ1-4, reads ETGVTQSPTHLIKTRGQQVTLRCSSQSGHNTVSWYQQALGQGPQFIFQYYREEENGRGNFPPRFSGLQFPNYSSELNVNALELDDSALYLCASSLDRGTNEKLFFGSGTQLSVL.

This clone was picked up one time. The J gene is TRBJ2-1, the V gene TRBV6-5; D is possibly TRBD2 (5 bases). CDR1 and CDR2 (germline): MNHEY, SVGAGI. The CDR3 spans 16 residues. Trimming took 0 bases from V and 2 from J, leaving 11 bases between them. The CDR3 protein is CASSYSVGEAYNEQFF. The DNA for the CDR3 is TGTGCCAGCAGTTACTCGGTGGGAGAGGCCTACAATGAGCAGTTCTTC.

This clone was observed a handful of times. This chain joins TRBV6-5 and TRBJ2-7; 8 nucleotides match TRBD1. The junction had 6 bases not matched to a gene; V was cut back by 5 bases and J by 6 bases. Germline assignment: CDR1 MNHEY and CDR2 SVGAGI. The CDR3 is 13 residues long. The CDR3 DNA is TGTGCCAGCAGTCGGAGACAGGGGTCCGAGCAGTACTTC. It yields the protein CASSRRQGSEQYF.

The chain recombines TRBV5-1 with TRBJ2-5; TRBD2 aligns across 11 bases. The CDR3 loop spans 15 amino acids. The junction had 8 bases not matched to a gene; V was cut back by 5 bases and J by 5 bases. Germline loops: CDR1 SGHRS, CDR2 YFSETQ. The CDR3 protein is CASRQLAGAGETQYF. The CDR3 DNA sequence: TGCGCCAGCAGGCAACTAGCGGGGGCCGGGGAGACCCAGTACTTC.

The V gene is TRBV7-2, the J gene TRBJ2-5, with TRBD2 identical over 9 bases. This CDR3 has 15 residues. Trimming took 5 bases from V and 5 from J; bases not matched to a gene: 9. Germline loops: CDR1 SGHTA, CDR2 FQGNSA. The DNA for the CDR3 is TGTGCCAGCAGCCACCAGCGGGGGGCCGGGGAGACCCAGTACTTC. It yields the protein CASSHQRGAGETQYF.

About this clone itself: Compared with germline, one end of the junction differs, possibly owing to a read error. This chain connects TRBV6-5 to TRBJ2-2; D call uncertain. The CDR3 contains 14 residues. In germline, CDR1 is MNHEY, CDR2 SVGAGI. The DNA of the CDR3 is TGTGCCAGCAGTTACCGGTCGAACCCCGGGGAGCTGTTTTTT. The encoded protein is CASSYRSNPGELFF.

For the CDR3, the DNA is TGTGCCAGTAGTATAGACCCTCATTTGACAGGGGGGATTAAGCCCCAGCATTTT. Protein sequence: CASSIDPHLTGGIKPQHF. V gene TRBV19 combines with J gene TRBJ1-5; the match to TRBD1 covers 9 bases. The CDR3 contains 18 residues. Trimming removed 0 bases from V and 8 bases from J; junction bases left unmatched: 14. Germline V lookup: CDR1 LNHDA, CDR2 SQIVND (reference sequence).

The J gene is TRBJ2-2, the V gene TRBV27; 12 bases agree with TRBD1. Germline values: CDR1 MNHEY, CDR2 SMNVEV (reference sequence). Germline trimming cut 4 bases from V and 3 bases from J; bases unmatched to any gene: 3. The CDR3 spans 16 residues. CDR3 sequence: CASSSGQGAYTGELFF. CDR3 nucleotide sequence: TGTGCCAGCAGTTCGGGACAGGGGGCATACACCGGGGAGCTGTTTTTT.

The chain couples TRBV6-5 to TRBJ2-1; 9 bases match TRBD1. This CDR3 is built from 12 residues. Trimming took 3 bases from V and 16 from J; bases not matched to a gene: 7. Germline CDR1 MNHEY, CDR2 SVGAGI. The CDR3 region is CASSYSGTGFFF. In nucleotides, the CDR3 is TGTGCCAGCAGTTATTCCGGGACAGGGTTTTTCTTC.

The J gene is TRBJ1-2, the V gene TRBV11-3; 7 bases agree with TRBD1. The trim removed 0 bases at V and 7 bases at J, leaving 2 bases unmatched. Germline values: CDR1 SGHNT, CDR2 YENEEA. The CDR3 runs 13 residues. The CDR3 sequence is CASSLEYRGGYTF. In DNA form, the CDR3 reads TGTGCCAGCAGCTTAGAGTACAGGGGTGGCTACACCTTC.

The genes are TRBV30 and TRBJ2-3; TRBD2 aligns across 8 bases. With V trimmed by 2 bases and J by 3 bases, 4 bases remained unmatched. The germline gives CDR1 GTSNPN, CDR2 SVGIG (reference sequence). The CDR3 is 14 amino acids. The CDR3 nucleotides read TGTGCCTGGAGTACGAGCGGGGGAACAGATACGCAGTATTTT. Translating gives CAWSTSGGTDTQYF.

The J gene is TRBJ2-3, the V gene TRBV2; 11 nucleotides align to TRBD2. J was trimmed by 3 bases and V by 9 bases; bases with no gene match: 14. This CDR3 is built from 17 residues. Germline lookup yields CDR1 SNHLY and CDR2 FYNNEI. The CDR3 nucleotides read TGTGCCAGTACCCGTAACCCTCTAGCGGGGGGAACAGATACGCAGTATTTT. As protein: CASTRNPLAGGTDTQYF.